Sequencing of this T cell receptor (beta chain) was carried out in a study of cytotoxic CD8 clonotypes in ibrutinib-treated CLL. The V gene end was trimmed by 4 bases and the J gene end by 0 bases; junction bases not matched to a gene: 5. This CDR3 contains 16 residues. Germline CDR1 is GTSNPN and CDR2 is SVGIG (reference sequence). A note on this clone: What it binds is unknown.

Study-wide findings and caveats: Clonality rose at ibrutinib response and fell back toward baseline at progression.

Clones were sequenced by immunoSEQ multiplex PCR, and TCRdb holds only the in-frame ones, with some missing. The sample consists of roughly 250,000 clones, 70% of them appearing once. The sequenced sample was PBMCs, obtained after 24 months of ibrutinib treatment. The chain couples TRBV30 to TRBJ2-3, with 12 bases that match TRBD2. This receptor was obtained from a human donor with chronic lymphocytic leukemia. CDR3 DNA: TGTGCCTGGACTAGCGGGAGGGATTCTAGCACAGATACGCAGTATTTT. It is translated as CAWTSGRDSSTDTQYF.